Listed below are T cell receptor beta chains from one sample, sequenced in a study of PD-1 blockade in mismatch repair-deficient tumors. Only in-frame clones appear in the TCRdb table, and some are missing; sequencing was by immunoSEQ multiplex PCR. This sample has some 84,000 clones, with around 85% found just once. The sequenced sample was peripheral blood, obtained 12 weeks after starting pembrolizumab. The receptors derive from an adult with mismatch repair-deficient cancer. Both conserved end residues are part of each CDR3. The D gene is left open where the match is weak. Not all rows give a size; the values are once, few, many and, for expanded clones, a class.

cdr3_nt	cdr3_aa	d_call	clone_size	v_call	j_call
TGTGCCAGCAGCCAGGGATTCTTAGGATTGGGCACTGAAGCTTTCTTT	CASSQGFLGLGTEAFF	-	-	TRBV14	TRBJ1-1
TGCAGCGTTATCCCACCCGGGGATACGCAGTATTTT	CSVIPPGDTQYF	-	-	TRBV29-1	TRBJ2-3
TGTGCCAGCCGTTTGCTGAACACTGAAGCTTTCTTT	CASRLLNTEAFF	-	-	TRBV7-3	TRBJ1-1
TGTGCCAGCAGCCACCCGGACGGGGATTCCTACGAGCAGTACTTC	CASSHPDGDSYEQYF	-	-	TRBV11-1	TRBJ2-7
TGTGCCAGCAGTGGGGACGGATTTACAACTAATGAAAAACTGTTTTTT	CASSGDGFTTNEKLFF	-	-	TRBV2	TRBJ1-4
TGTGCCAGCAGCTTAGATCGAACCGGGACGGGGTTCTCCTACGAGCAGTACTTC	CASSLDRTGTGFSYEQYF	-	-	TRBV5-4	TRBJ2-7
TGTGCCAGCACCCAATCAGCCGGGCCTGAAGCTTTCTTT	CASTQSAGPEAFF	-	-	TRBV5-4	TRBJ1-1
TGCGCCAGCAGCCAAATCCCAGGACAGTTGCACGAGCAGTACTTC	CASSQIPGQLHEQYF	-	-	TRBV4-3	TRBJ2-7
TGTGCCAGCAGTCTTGGGGGAAGCTCCTACGAGCAGTACTTC	CASSLGGSSYEQYF	-	few	TRBV5-5	TRBJ2-7
TGTGCCAGCTCACCACGTTCGGGGGATCAGGGCTACACCTTC	CASSPRSGDQGYTF	-	-	TRBV18	TRBJ1-2
TGTGCCAGCAGCTTAGAGAGGGGGCATAAAGTAGATACGCAGTATTTT	CASSLERGHKVDTQYF	TRBD1	-	TRBV11-2	TRBJ2-3
TGTGCCAGCACCTCCATCATAGCGGGAGAATACAATGAGCAGTTCTTC	CASTSIIAGEYNEQFF	TRBD2	-	TRBV2	TRBJ2-1
TGTGCCAGCAGCTCTAGGGGGGGAAACACTGAAGCTTTCTTT	CASSSRGGNTEAFF	-	-	TRBV7-3	TRBJ1-1
TGTGCCAGCACGACTAGCGGGAGAACCTACAATGAGCAGTTCTTC	CASTTSGRTYNEQFF	TRBD2	-	TRBV27	TRBJ2-1
TGTGCCAGCTCACCACCGGTGTCGGCCGGGGAGCTGTTTTTT	CASSPPVSAGELFF	-	-	TRBV18	TRBJ2-2
TGTGCCAGCAGCGTCTCCCTTCCCGGGACAAGTGAAGCTTTCTTT	CASSVSLPGTSEAFF	-	-	TRBV6-5	TRBJ1-1
TGTGCCAGCAGTACTACGGGGAACTATGGCTACACCTTC	CASSTTGNYGYTF	-	-	TRBV2	TRBJ1-2
TGCGCCAGCAGCGCAGCAGGGGGCTTGGATGAAGCTTTCTTT	CASSAAGGLDEAFF	TRBD1	-	TRBV5-1	TRBJ1-1
TGCAGCGTTGAAGGTTTGCAAGCTAACTATGGCTACACCTTC	CSVEGLQANYGYTF	-	-	TRBV29-1	TRBJ1-2
TGTGCCAGCAGCTTAGCTAGCTGGGGAGAAACCTACGAGCAGTACTTC	CASSLASWGETYEQYF	-	-	TRBV7-6	TRBJ2-7
TGTGCCAGCAGCGGACTAGCGGGAATCGACGAGCAGTACTTC	CASSGLAGIDEQYF	TRBD2	-	TRBV5-6	TRBJ2-7
TGTGCCAGCAGGTCCAGAGGTCTCTCCTACGAGCAGTACTTC	CASRSRGLSYEQYF	-	once	TRBV6-6	TRBJ2-7
TGTGCCAGCAGCTTAGGGAATCCGGGACAGGGACAGCCCCAGCATTTT	CASSLGNPGQGQPQHF	TRBD1	-	TRBV13	TRBJ1-5
TGTGCTAGTGCCACAACCTTCCAAACCGAGACTAGCGGGAGTGGTGAGCAGTTCTTC	CASATTFQTETSGSGEQFF	TRBD2	-	TRBV12-5	TRBJ2-1
TGTGCCAGCAGCCCTCGGGGGGGCCAGAACACCGGGGAGCTGTTTTTT	CASSPRGGQNTGELFF	TRBD2	-	TRBV7-9	TRBJ2-2
TGTGCCAGCATGGGGGAAACAGATACGCAGTATTTT	CASMGETDTQYF	-	-	TRBV2	TRBJ2-3
TGTGCCAGCAGCAAAGTTATAGCGGGAAGCTCCTACGAGCAGTACTTC	CASSKVIAGSSYEQYF	-	-	TRBV21-1	TRBJ2-7
TGTGCCAGCAGGACAGGGGGCGAGGAGACCCAGTACTTC	CASRTGGEETQYF	TRBD1	-	TRBV6-5	TRBJ2-5
TGTGCCAGCAGCTTAGATCCGGGCATCTATGGCTACACCTTC	CASSLDPGIYGYTF	-	-	TRBV11-2	TRBJ1-2
TGCGCCAGCAGCCAAACTAGCGGGAGAGAGGTGTTCTTC	CASSQTSGREVFF	TRBD2	-	TRBV5-1	TRBJ2-1
TGTGCCAGCAGCCCCTCCGGGAGAAACATTCAGTACTTC	CASSPSGRNIQYF	-	-	TRBV27	TRBJ2-4
TGTGCCAGCAGCATGGCGGGACTAGCGGGAGGGGGCACAGATACGCAGTATTTT	CASSMAGLAGGGTDTQYF	TRBD2	once	TRBV13	TRBJ2-3
TGTGCCAGCACGGGACAGGGAAAGGCAGATACGCAGTATTTT	CASTGQGKADTQYF	TRBD1	-	TRBV27	TRBJ2-3
TGTGCCAGCAGCCCTGGGACTAGCGGGCGTCAGGAGACCCAGTACTTC	CASSPGTSGRQETQYF	TRBD2	few	TRBV5-8	TRBJ2-5
TGTGCCAGCAGCTTACGGGGTTATAGCAATCAGCCCCAGCATTTT	CASSLRGYSNQPQHF	-	medium-sized	TRBV7-2	TRBJ1-5
TGCAGTGCTAGAGAGGGGTATGGCTACACCTTC	CSAREGYGYTF	-	-	TRBV20-1	TRBJ1-2
TGTGCCAGCAGCTTAGACGGACTAGCGGGAGGTGAGCAGTTCTTC	CASSLDGLAGGEQFF	TRBD2	-	TRBV11-3	TRBJ2-1
TGTGCCACCAGCAGAGGGGGGGCTGGGGCCAACGTCCTGACTTTC	CATSRGGAGANVLTF	-	once	TRBV15	TRBJ2-6
TGTGCCTGGGGCCGAGGGGAGAGCTCCTACAATGAGCAGTTCTTC	CAWGRGESSYNEQFF	-	-	TRBV30	TRBJ2-1
TGTGCCACCCTTACAGGCACTGAAGCTTTCTTT	CATLTGTEAFF	-	-	TRBV6-1	TRBJ1-1
TGTGCCAGCAGTTACTCGAGGAGTAGTGCCACTGAAGCTTTCTTT	CASSYSRSSATEAFF	-	-	TRBV6-5	TRBJ1-1
TGTGCCAGCAGCTTTACCCCTGGAAACACCATATATTTT	CASSFTPGNTIYF	-	-	TRBV5-6	TRBJ1-3
TGTGCCAGCTCACCGCAAGGGTTGGGGCCCTACGAGCAGTACTTC	CASSPQGLGPYEQYF	-	-	TRBV18	TRBJ2-7
TGTGCCAGCAGCCGCGGAGTTGAGCAGTACTTC	CASSRGVEQYF	-	-	TRBV11-2	TRBJ2-7
TGTGCCAGCGGAACCCATTATCGCATAGATACGAATCCCCGGAGCTCCTACAATGAGCAGTTCTTC	CASGTHYRIDTNPRSSYNEQFF	-	-	TRBV7-8	TRBJ2-1
TGTGCCAGCAGTTGGGGGAGTGGCACTGAAGCTTTCTTT	CASSWGSGTEAFF	-	many	TRBV27	TRBJ1-1
TGTGCCAGCAGCGTAGGAAAGGGGGCGCTTGGAAACACCATATATTTT	CASSVGKGALGNTIYF	TRBD1	-	TRBV9	TRBJ1-3
TGTGCCAGCAGTAACGACCAACTCTACTACAATGAGCAGTTCTTC	CASSNDQLYYNEQFF	-	-	TRBV6-6	TRBJ2-1
TGTGCCAGCAGCCGTAGCGGAACCTACAATGAGCAGTTCTTC	CASSRSGTYNEQFF	-	-	TRBV7-9	TRBJ2-1
TGTGCCAGCAGTCCCACCGACGGTCACAATGAGCAGTTCTTC	CASSPTDGHNEQFF	-	-	TRBV11-3	TRBJ2-1
TGTGCCAGCAGCTGGGTAGGGCTGATCCAATACAATGAGCAGTTCTTC	CASSWVGLIQYNEQFF	-	-	TRBV27	TRBJ2-1
TGCAGCGGTACCACAGGGTGGGGAAGTGAAGCTTTCTTT	CSGTTGWGSEAFF	-	-	TRBV29-1	TRBJ1-1
TGTGCCAGCAGTTACTCGACTGGCGGGAAGGGTTACGAGCAGTACTTC	CASSYSTGGKGYEQYF	-	-	TRBV6-6	TRBJ2-7